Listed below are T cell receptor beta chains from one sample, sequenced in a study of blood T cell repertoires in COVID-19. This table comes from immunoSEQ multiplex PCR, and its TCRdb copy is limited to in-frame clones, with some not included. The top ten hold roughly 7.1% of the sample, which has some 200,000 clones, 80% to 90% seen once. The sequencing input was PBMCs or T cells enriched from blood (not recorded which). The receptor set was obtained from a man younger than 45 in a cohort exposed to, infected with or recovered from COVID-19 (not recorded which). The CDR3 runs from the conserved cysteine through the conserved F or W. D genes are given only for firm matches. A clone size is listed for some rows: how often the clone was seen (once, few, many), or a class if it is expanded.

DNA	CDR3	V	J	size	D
TGCGCCAGCAGCTATTCCGGGACTAGCGGACCTAAGGAGACCCAGTACTTC	CASSYSGTSGPKETQYF	TRBV5-1	TRBJ2-5	.	TRBD2
TGTGCCAGCAGTACGAGACAGTATAAAGCTTTCTTT	CASSTRQYKAFF	TRBV28	TRBJ1-1	.	.
TGTGCCAGCAGCCACACTTTGAACACTGAAGCTTTCTTT	CASSHTLNTEAFF	TRBV3-1/TRBV3-2	TRBJ1-1	.	.
TGTGCCAGCAGCTTACATAGCAATCAGCCCCAGCATTTT	CASSLHSNQPQHF	TRBV13	TRBJ1-5	.	.
TGTGCCAGCAGCCAGGACAGGGTGCAGACCCAGTACTTC	CASSQDRVQTQYF	TRBV3-1/TRBV3-2	TRBJ2-5	once	TRBD1
TGTGCCAGCAGCCAACCGGGTGGGACTAGCGGGAGGGGATACGAGCAGTACTTC	CASSQPGGTSGRGYEQYF	TRBV5-4	TRBJ2-7	once	TRBD2
TGTGCCAGCAGTTTATTAGGGACAGGGGCCGGCACCGGGGAGCTGTTTTTT	CASSLLGTGAGTGELFF	TRBV27	TRBJ2-2	few	TRBD1
TGTGCCAGCAGTAATCCCACAGTTAGGAATGAGCAGTTCTTC	CASSNPTVRNEQFF	TRBV28	TRBJ2-1	.	.
TGTGCCAGCAACCGACAGACGTTCGGTAATGAAAAACTGTTTTTT	CASNRQTFGNEKLFF	TRBV28	TRBJ1-4	.	.
TGTGCCAGCAGTTACTCGCTCAGGGAATTCACCATATATTTT	CASSYSLREFTIYF	TRBV6-5	TRBJ1-3	.	.
TGTGCCAGCAGCACCCAGGGGGCAGGGCTTTCACCCCTCCACTTT	CASSTQGAGLSPLHF	TRBV28	TRBJ1-6	.	TRBD1
TGTGCCAGCAGCCTCGGGGGGACAGGGGTCACTGAAGCTTTCTTT	CASSLGGTGVTEAFF	TRBV7-9	TRBJ1-1	.	TRBD1
TGTGCCAGCAGCAAGGCGCCGACTAGCGGGAGTGAAGAGTACTTC	CASSKAPTSGSEEYF	TRBV7-9	TRBJ2-4	.	TRBD2
TGTGCCAGCAGCTTGTCTCCAGGATCCTATGGCTACACCTTC	CASSLSPGSYGYTF	TRBV5-5	TRBJ1-2	.	.
TGTGCCAGCAGCTCTTCTTCCTACGAGCAGTACTTC	CASSSSSYEQYF	TRBV5-6	TRBJ2-7	.	.
TGTGCCAGCAGTTTAGTAGGTTGGGACAGGGCCGTGGGCACTGGGGCCAACGTCCTGACTTTC	CASSLVGWDRAVGTGANVLTF	TRBV28	TRBJ2-6	.	TRBD1
TGTGCCAGCACCTACAGGGGGCAAGACTATGGCTACACCTTC	CASTYRGQDYGYTF	TRBV13	TRBJ1-2	.	TRBD1
TGTGCCAGCAGCTTCTCACAGGGAGGAAACACCATATATTTT	CASSFSQGGNTIYF	TRBV13	TRBJ1-3	.	.
TGTGCCAGCCGAACTTTTGAGGGTCAAGGTTCACCCCTCCACTTT	CASRTFEGQGSPLHF	TRBV2	TRBJ1-6	.	.
TGCGCCAGCAGCTTGGGAACTTCCCCCCTCCACTTT	CASSLGTSPLHF	TRBV5-1	TRBJ1-6	once	.
TGTGCCAGCAGTGAAGGTTGGGGAGCAGCTTTCTTT	CASSEGWGAAFF	TRBV6-1	TRBJ1-1	.	.
TGTGCCATCAATTTTGCAGAGAACACTGAAGCTTTCTTT	CAINFAENTEAFF	TRBV10-3	TRBJ1-1	few	.
TGTGCCAGCAGTGGATCCAGGGACAGGGGGTTTCGGGAGACCCAGTACTTC	CASSGSRDRGFRETQYF	TRBV2	TRBJ2-5	once	TRBD1
TGTGCCAGCAGTTTAGCGGGGGGGATTAACAATGAGCAGTTCTTC	CASSLAGGINNEQFF	TRBV28	TRBJ2-1	.	TRBD2
TGTGCCAGCAGTCCAGGGAACAACTACGAGCAGTACTTC	CASSPGNNYEQYF	TRBV27	TRBJ2-7	once	.
TGTGCCAGCTCATCGGACGTGGTGGGGCTTCAGCCCCAGCATTTT	CASSSDVVGLQPQHF	TRBV18	TRBJ1-5	.	.
TGTGCCAGCAGCCTCCGGAGCGGAGGTGGCTACGAGCAGTACTTC	CASSLRSGGGYEQYF	TRBV6-5	TRBJ2-7	.	.
TGTGCCAGCGATTTGAGCACGGCGAACACCGGGGAGCTGTTTTTT	CASDLSTANTGELFF	TRBV18	TRBJ2-2	.	.
TGTGCCAGCAGCCGGACAGGGGCCTACGAGCAGTACTTC	CASSRTGAYEQYF	TRBV6-5	TRBJ2-7	.	TRBD1
TGTGCCAGCAGTCCGGATGGGACTACAGATACGCAGTATTTT	CASSPDGTTDTQYF	TRBV28	TRBJ2-3	.	.
TGTGCCAGCAGCACCGGGACAGGGGGCAAGGTTATCATTCAAGAGACCCAGTACTTC	CASSTGTGGKVIIQETQYF	TRBV5-8	TRBJ2-5	.	TRBD1
TGTGCCAGCAGCTTACCTGGTAGCGGGAGGGGGGCAGATACGCAGTATTTT	CASSLPGSGRGADTQYF	TRBV11-2	TRBJ2-3	.	TRBD2
TGTGCCAGCAGCCTACAGGGCCGGAACACTGAAGCTTTCTTT	CASSLQGRNTEAFF	TRBV7-3	TRBJ1-1	few	.
TGCGCCAGCAGCTTAGGAGGGGGCTGGGGCTACACCTTC	CASSLGGGWGYTF	TRBV5-1	TRBJ1-2	.	TRBD1
TGTGCCAGCAGCGTAGGAACTAGCGGGAGATACACAGATACGCAGTATTTT	CASSVGTSGRYTDTQYF	TRBV9	TRBJ2-3	.	TRBD2
TGTGCCAGCTGGGGGGGCCGAAACACCATATATTTT	CASWGGRNTIYF	TRBV2	TRBJ1-3	.	.
TGTGCCAGCAGACACAAATGGGGACTAGCGGGAGCGGGCACAGATACGCAGTATTTT	CASRHKWGLAGAGTDTQYF	TRBV27	TRBJ2-3	.	TRBD2
TGTGCCAGTAGGTCGGACAGGGGGGATAGCAATCAGCCCCAGCATTTT	CASRSDRGDSNQPQHF	TRBV19	TRBJ1-5	.	TRBD1
TGTGCCAGCAGCTTTCCCGGCGGCTCCCGGTATTTT	CASSFPGGSRYF	TRBV11-2	TRBJ1-3	.	.
TGTGCCAGCAGTTTAAGAGGCGGCATGGCTGAAGCTTTCTTT	CASSLRGGMAEAFF	TRBV28	TRBJ1-1	.	.
TGTGCCAGCAGACCAGGACAAGGAATAAGGACCTATAATTCACCCCTCCACTTT	CASRPGQGIRTYNSPLHF	TRBV2	TRBJ1-6	.	.
TGCGCCAGCAGCTTGGATTCGGGGTCGGGATTTGAAGCTTTCTTT	CASSLDSGSGFEAFF	TRBV5-1	TRBJ1-1	.	.
TGTGCCAGCAGCGCAACTAGCGGGTTGTCCTACAATGAGCAGTTCTTC	CASSATSGLSYNEQFF	TRBV9	TRBJ2-1	.	TRBD2
TGTGCTAGCAGTTCACCCGGGACAAGCGGCCATACGCAGTATTTT	CASSSPGTSGHTQYF	TRBV28	TRBJ2-3	.	.
TGTGCCAGCAGTGGACTAGCGGGAGCGACCGAGCAGTACTTC	CASSGLAGATEQYF	TRBV2	TRBJ2-7	.	TRBD2
TGCAGCGTATTCGGTGGGGACTACTATGGCTACACCTTC	CSVFGGDYYGYTF	TRBV29-1	TRBJ1-2	.	.
TGTGCCAGCAGCCCGGGTGTCAGGGAGGTAGAGACCCAGTACTTC	CASSPGVREVETQYF	TRBV7-9	TRBJ2-5	.	.
TGTGCCAGCAAACCGACCAGGGGCCCCACCGGGGAGCTGTTTTTT	CASKPTRGPTGELFF	TRBV2	TRBJ2-2	.	.
TGTGCCAGCAGCCTATACGCGTACAATGAGCAGTTCTTC	CASSLYAYNEQFF	TRBV3-1/TRBV3-2	TRBJ2-1	.	.
TGTGCCAGCAGCTTGGGGTTGGGCGTAGGAAACACCATATATTTT	CASSLGLGVGNTIYF	TRBV5-4	TRBJ1-3	.	.
TGTGCCAGCGCACGGGGGGGGGAGCCCCAGCATTTT	CASARGGEPQHF	TRBV12-3/TRBV12-4	TRBJ1-5	.	.
TGTGCCAGTACCCCGCGGTATAATTCACCCCTCCACTTT	CASTPRYNSPLHF	TRBV19	TRBJ1-6	.	.